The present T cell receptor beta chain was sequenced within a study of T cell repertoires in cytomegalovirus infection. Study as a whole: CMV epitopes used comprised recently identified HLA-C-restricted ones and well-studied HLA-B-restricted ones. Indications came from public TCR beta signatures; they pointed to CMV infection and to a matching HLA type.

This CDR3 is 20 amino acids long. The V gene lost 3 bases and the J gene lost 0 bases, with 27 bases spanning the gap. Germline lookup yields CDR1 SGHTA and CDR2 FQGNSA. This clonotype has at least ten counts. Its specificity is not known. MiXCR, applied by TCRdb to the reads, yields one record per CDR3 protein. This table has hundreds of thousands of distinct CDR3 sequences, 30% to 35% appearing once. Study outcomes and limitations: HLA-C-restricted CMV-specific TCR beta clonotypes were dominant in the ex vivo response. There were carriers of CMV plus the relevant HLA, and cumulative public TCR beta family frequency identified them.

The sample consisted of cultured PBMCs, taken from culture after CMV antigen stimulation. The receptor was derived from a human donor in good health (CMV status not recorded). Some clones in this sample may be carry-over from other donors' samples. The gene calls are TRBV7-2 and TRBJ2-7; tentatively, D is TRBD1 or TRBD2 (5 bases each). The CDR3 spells CASSFLGPLTGTFSSYEQYF. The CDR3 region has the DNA TGTGCCAGCAGCTTCCTTGGACCATTAACCGGGACGTTCAGCTCCTACGAGCAGTACTTC.